Here is one TCR beta chain with its context. In making TCR cDNA, 5'RACE template switching added a universal primer site and UMIs to it. TCRdb passed the 5' RACE reads through MiXCR, listing each CDR3 protein once. The repertoire holds fewer than 85,000 distinct CDR3 sequences, with almost 8% as singletons. V was shortened by 2 bases and J by 7 bases, with 8 bases between the two germline ends. The CDR3 has 12 amino acids. Germline-derived CDR1 and CDR2 are MNHEY and SVGAGI. The sample comes from a study of T cells after yellow fever vaccination. J is TRBJ1-1 and V is TRBV6-5; D is unclear. The TCR comes from a man aged 30-40 years who received the YFV17D yellow fever vaccine. This sample comprised CD8+ T cells sorted from PBMCs, obtained on the day of the yellow fever booster vaccination. CDR3 in amino acids: CASSYAGDEAFF. In DNA form, the CDR3 reads TGTGCCAGCAGTTACGCCGGGGATGAAGCTTTCTTT.